The T cell receptor (beta chain) described here comes from a study of metastatic and nonmetastatic thyroid tumors. Study in general: For malignant and benign thyroid patients, tumor or nodule tissue and blood were the sources whose repertoires were compared. Study results and limitations: Reportedly, malignant thyroid tumors had significantly higher TCR beta diversity than benign nodules, in blood and tumor.

This clone is categorized as medium-sized. The antigen is undetermined. V was trimmed by 3 bases and J by 7 bases, leaving 12 bases between them. The CDR3 covers 13 residues. Original analysis: A distant-metastasis classifier for papillary thyroid cancer was built using CDR3 differences across clinicopathological groups. Using MiXCR, TCRdb re-called clones from the PCR reads. TCRdb's processing, not the authors', yielded these V and J calls. The sample includes about 20,000 clones, 10% to 15% of them seen just once. Before thyroid surgery, none of the patients had received any treatment. This TCR came from a male donor with papillary thyroid cancer or a benign thyroid nodule (not recorded which). Some clones in this sample may be carry-over from other donors' samples. The rearrangement links TRBV12-3 or TRBV12-4 to TRBJ1-2; D call uncertain. Material for sequencing was blood. CDR3 residues: CASSLYGRPGYTF. For the CDR3, the DNA is TGTGCCAGCAGTTTGTATGGAAGGCCTGGCTACACCTTC.